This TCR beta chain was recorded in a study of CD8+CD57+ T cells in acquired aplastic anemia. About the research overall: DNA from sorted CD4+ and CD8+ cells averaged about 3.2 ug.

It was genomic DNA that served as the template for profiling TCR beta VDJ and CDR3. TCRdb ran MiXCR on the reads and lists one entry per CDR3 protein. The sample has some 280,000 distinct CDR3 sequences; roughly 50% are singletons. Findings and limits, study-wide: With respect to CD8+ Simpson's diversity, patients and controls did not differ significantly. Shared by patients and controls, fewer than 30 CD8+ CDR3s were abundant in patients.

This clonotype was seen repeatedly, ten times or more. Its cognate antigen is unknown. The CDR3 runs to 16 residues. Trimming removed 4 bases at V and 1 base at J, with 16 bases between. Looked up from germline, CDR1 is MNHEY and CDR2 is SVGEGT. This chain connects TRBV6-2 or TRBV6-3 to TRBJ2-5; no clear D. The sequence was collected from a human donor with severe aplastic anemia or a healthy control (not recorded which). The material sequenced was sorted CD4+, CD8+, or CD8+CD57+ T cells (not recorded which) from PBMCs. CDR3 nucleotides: TGTGCCAGCAGTTCCCACCCCCGACGGGCCCAAGAGACCCAGTACTTC. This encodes CASSSHPRRAQETQYF.